Here is one TCR beta chain with its context. Its matching antigen is unknown. Clones were sequenced by immunoSEQ multiplex PCR, and TCRdb holds only the in-frame ones, with some missing. The sample lists approximately 32,000 clones, roughly two thirds occurring once. This specimen comes from a study of cytotoxic CD8 clonotypes in ibrutinib-treated CLL. Turning to the study itself: Responses: 24 partial, 2 complete; after median roughly 68 months, roughly 14 stayed remitted, some twelve progressed. Whole-study findings and limits: On treatment, the uncommon public clonotypes contracted or remained stable. An increase in clonality occurred at ibrutinib response, followed by a return toward baseline at progression. In sustained-remission versus progressing patients, sampling times differed.

Germline-derived CDR1 and CDR2 are DFQATT and SNEGSKA (reference sequence). The CDR3 consists of 11 residues. Trimming left V 5 bases short and J 5 bases short, with 9 bases between. This receptor was obtained from a human donor with chronic lymphocytic leukemia. The J gene is TRBJ1-1, the V gene TRBV20-1, with D unresolved. The specimen comprised PBMCs, sampled before ibrutinib treatment. CDR3 in amino acids: CSAPKGTEAFF. As DNA, the CDR3 is TGCAGTGCTCCGAAGGGAACTGAAGCTTTCTTT.